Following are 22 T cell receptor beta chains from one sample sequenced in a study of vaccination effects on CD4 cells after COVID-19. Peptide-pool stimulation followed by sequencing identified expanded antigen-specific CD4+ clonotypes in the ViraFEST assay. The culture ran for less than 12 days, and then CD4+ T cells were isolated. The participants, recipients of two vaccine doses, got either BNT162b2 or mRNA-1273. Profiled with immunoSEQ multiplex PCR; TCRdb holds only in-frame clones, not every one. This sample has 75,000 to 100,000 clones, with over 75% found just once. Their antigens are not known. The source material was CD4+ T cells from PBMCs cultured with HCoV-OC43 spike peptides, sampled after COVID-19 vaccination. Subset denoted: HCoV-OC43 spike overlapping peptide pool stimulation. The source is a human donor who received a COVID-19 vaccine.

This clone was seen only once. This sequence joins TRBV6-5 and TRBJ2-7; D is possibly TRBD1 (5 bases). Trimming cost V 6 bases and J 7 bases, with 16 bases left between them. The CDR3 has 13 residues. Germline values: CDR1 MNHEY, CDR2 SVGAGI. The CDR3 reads CASRDILVGEQYV. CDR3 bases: TGTGCCAGCAGGGACATTCTCGTAGGGGAGCAGTACGTC.

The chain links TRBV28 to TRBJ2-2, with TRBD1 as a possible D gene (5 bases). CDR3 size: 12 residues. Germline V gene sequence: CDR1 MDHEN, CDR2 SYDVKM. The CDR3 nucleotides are TGTGCGACGATGGGGCAGGTCGGGGAGCTGTTTTTT. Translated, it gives CATMGQVGELFF.

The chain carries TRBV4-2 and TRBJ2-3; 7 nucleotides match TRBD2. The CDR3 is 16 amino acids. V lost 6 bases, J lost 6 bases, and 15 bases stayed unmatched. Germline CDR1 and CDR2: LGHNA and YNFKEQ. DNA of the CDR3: TGTGCCAGCAGTCCTAGGAGCGGGGTACAAGGGGATACGCAGTATTTT. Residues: CASSPRSGVQGDTQYF.

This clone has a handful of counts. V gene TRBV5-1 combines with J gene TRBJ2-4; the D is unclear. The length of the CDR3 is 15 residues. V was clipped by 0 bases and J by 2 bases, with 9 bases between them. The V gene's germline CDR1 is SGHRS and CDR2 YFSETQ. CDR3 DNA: TGCGCCAGCAGCTTGGAACCGCAAACCAAAAACATTCAGTACTTC. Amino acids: CASSLEPQTKNIQYF. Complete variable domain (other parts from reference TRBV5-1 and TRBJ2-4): KAGVTQTPRYLIKTRGQQVTLSCSPISGHRSVSWYQQTPGQGLQFLFEYFSETQRNKGNFPGRFSGRQFSNSRSEMNVSTLELGDSALYLCASSLEPQTKNIQYFGAGTRLSVL.

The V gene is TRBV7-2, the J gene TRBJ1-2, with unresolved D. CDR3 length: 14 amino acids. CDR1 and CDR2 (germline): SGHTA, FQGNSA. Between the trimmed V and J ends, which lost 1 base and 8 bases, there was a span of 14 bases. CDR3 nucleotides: TGTGCCAGCAGCTTAGTAGGTTGGGGAGGAGGCTACACCTTC. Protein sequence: CASSLVGWGGGYTF.

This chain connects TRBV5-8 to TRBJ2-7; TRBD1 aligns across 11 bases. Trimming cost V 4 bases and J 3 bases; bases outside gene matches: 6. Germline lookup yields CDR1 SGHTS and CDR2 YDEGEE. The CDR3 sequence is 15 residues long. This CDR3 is CASSRGGTGGYEQYV. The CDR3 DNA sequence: TGTGCCAGCAGCCGTGGCGGGACAGGGGGCTACGAGCAGTACGTC.

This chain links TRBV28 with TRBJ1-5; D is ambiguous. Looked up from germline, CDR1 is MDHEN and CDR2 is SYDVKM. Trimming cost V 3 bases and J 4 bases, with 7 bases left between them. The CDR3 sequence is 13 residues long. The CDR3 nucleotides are TGTGCCAGCAGTTTTCAGCGTAATCAGCCCCAGCATTTT. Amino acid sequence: CASSFQRNQPQHF. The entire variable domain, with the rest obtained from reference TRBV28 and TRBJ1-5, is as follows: DVKVTQSSRYLVKRTGEKVFLECVQDMDHENMFWYRQDPGLGLRLIYFSYDVKMKEKGDIPEGYSVSREKKERFSLILESASTNQTSMYLCASSFQRNQPQHFGDGTRLSIL.

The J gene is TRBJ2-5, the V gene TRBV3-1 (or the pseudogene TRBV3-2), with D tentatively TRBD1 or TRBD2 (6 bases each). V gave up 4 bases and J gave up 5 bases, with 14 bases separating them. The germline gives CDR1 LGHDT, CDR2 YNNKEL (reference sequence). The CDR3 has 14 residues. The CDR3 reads CASSRKGGTETQYF. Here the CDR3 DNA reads TGTGCCAGCAGCCGCAAGGGGGGTACGGAGACCCAGTACTTC.

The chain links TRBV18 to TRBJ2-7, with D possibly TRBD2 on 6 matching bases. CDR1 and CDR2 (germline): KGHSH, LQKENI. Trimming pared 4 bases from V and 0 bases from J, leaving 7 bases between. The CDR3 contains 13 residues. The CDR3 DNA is TGTGCCAGCTCACGGGACTCCTCCTACGAGCAGTACGTC. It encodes CASSRDSSYEQYV.

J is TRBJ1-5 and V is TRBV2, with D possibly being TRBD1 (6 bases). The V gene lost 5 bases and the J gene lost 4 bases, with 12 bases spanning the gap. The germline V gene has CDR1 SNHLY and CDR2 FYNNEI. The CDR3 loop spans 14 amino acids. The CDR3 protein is CASSIQGFNQPQHF. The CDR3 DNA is TGTGCCAGCAGTATACAGGGATTTAATCAGCCCCAGCATTTT.

CDR3 sequence reads: CASSGGRTGVLGVNQPQHF. Here the CDR3 DNA reads TGTGCCAGCAGTGGCGGTAGGACAGGGGTTTTGGGCGTCAATCAGCCCCAGCATTTT. This sequence joins TRBV2 and TRBJ1-5, with 9 bases identical to TRBD1. Germline V gene sequence: CDR1 SNHLY, CDR2 FYNNEI. This CDR3 has 19 residues. With V trimmed by 4 bases and J by 3 bases, 16 bases remained unmatched.

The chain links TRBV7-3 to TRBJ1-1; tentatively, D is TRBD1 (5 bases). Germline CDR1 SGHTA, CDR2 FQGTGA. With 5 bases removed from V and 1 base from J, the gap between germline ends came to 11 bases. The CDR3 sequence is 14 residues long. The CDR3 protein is CASSAFGGNTEAFF. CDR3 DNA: TGTGCCAGCAGCGCGTTTGGGGGGAACACTGAAGCTTTCTTT. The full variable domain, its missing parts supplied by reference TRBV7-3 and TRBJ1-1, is GAGVSQTPSNKVTEKGKYVELRCDPISGHTALYWYRQSLGQGPEFLIYFQGTGAADDSGLPNDRFFAVRPEGSVSTLKIQRTERGDSAVYLCASSAFGGNTEAFFGQGTRLTVV.

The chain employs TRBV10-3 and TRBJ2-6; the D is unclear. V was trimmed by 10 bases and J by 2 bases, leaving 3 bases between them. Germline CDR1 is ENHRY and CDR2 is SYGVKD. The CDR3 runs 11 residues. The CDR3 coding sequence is TGTGCCACCACTGGGGCCAACGTCCTGACTTTC. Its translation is CATTGANVLTF.

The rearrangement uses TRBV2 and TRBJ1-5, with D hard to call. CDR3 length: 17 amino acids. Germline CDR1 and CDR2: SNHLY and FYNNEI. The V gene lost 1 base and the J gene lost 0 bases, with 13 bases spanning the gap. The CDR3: CASSEGVDGYSNQPQHF. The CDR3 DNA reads TGTGCCAGCAGTGAAGGGGTCGACGGCTATAGCAATCAGCCCCAGCATTTT. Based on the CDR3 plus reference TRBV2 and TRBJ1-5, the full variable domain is EPEVTQTPSHQVTQMGQEVILRCVPISNHLYFYWYRQILGQKVEFLVSFYNNEISEKSEIFDDQFSVERPDGSNFTLKIRSTKLEDSAMYFCASSEGVDGYSNQPQHFGDGTRLSIL.

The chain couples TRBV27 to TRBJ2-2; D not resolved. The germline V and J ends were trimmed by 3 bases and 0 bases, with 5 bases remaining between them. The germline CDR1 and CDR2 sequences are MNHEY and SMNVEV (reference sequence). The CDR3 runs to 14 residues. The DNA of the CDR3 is TGTGCCAGCAGTTTGGGTCCGAACACCGGGGAGCTGTTTTTT. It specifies CASSLGPNTGELFF.

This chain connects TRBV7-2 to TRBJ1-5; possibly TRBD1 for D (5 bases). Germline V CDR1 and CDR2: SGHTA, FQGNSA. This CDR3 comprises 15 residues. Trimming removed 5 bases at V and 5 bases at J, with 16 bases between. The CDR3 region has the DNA TGTGCCAGCAGCCCTCAGTGGACACCCGATCAGCCCCAGCATTTT. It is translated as CASSPQWTPDQPQHF.

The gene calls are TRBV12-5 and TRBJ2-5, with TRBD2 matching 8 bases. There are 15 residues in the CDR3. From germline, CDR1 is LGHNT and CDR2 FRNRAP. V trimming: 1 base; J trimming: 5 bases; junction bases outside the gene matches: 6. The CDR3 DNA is TGTGCTAGTGGTTTGGGGACTAGCTCAGCGGAGACCCAGTACTTC. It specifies CASGLGTSSAETQYF.

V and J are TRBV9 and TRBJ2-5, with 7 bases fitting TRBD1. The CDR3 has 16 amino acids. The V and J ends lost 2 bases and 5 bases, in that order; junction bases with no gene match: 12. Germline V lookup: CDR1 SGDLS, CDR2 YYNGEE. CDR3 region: CASSVRGAGGSETQYF. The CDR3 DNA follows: TGTGCCAGCAGCGTCCGAGGAGCAGGGGGATCGGAGACCCAGTACTTC.

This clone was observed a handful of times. The CDR3 sequence is CASSLNAGGYQPQHF. Here the CDR3 DNA reads TGTGCCAGCAGCTTAAATGCAGGGGGGTATCAGCCCCAGCATTTT. V and J are TRBV7-2 and TRBJ1-5; 7 nucleotides agree with TRBD1. The CDR3 totals 15 residues. Looked up from germline, CDR1 is SGHTA and CDR2 is FQGNSA. Losses at the gene ends were 2 bases for V and 5 bases for J; bases not matched to a gene: 6.

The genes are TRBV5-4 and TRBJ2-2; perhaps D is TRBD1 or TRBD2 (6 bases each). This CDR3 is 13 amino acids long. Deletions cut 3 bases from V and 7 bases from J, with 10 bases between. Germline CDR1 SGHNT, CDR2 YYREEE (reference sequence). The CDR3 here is CASSWEDSGELFF. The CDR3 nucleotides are TGTGCCAGCAGCTGGGAGGACAGCGGGGAGCTGTTTTTT.

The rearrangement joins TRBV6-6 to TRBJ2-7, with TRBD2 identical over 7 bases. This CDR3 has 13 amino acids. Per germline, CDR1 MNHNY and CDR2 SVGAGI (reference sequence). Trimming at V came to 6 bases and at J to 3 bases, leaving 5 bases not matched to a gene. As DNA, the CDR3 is TGTGCCAGCAGGGGAGGGACTCGCTACGAGCAGTACGTC. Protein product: CASRGGTRYEQYV.

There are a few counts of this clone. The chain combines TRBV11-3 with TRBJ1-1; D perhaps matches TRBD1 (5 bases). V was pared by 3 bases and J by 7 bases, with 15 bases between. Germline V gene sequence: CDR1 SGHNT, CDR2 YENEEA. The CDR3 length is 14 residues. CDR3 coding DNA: TGTGCCAGCAGCTTCAGCTCAGTTGACAGTGAAGCTTTCTTT. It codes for CASSFSSVDSEAFF.